This T cell receptor (beta chain) was sequenced in a study of cytomegalovirus exposure and HLA in healthy donors. PCR was performed using 60 Vbeta and 13 Jbeta primers. Profiling relied on immunoSEQ multiplex PCR, and the TCRdb table lists in-frame clones only, not all of them. The sample carries 97,000 or so clones, roughly four fifths recorded once. The CDR3 has 23 amino acids. Source material: PBMCs. The clonotype comes from a male donor in good health and CMV-seropositive. The rearrangement uses TRBV21-1 and TRBJ1-1; the table's D call TRBD1 went unverified against the DNA. TRBV21-1 is shown as a pseudogene. The CDR3 here is CASSKVSPDGQGNNGSSYTEAFF. In nucleotides, the CDR3 is TGTGCCAGCAGCAAAGTCTCCCCAGACGGACAGGGCAATAATGGGTCGTCTTACACTGAAGCTTTCTTT.